The 32 T cell receptor beta chains below were found in one sample sequenced in a study of HIV-infected patients and healthy controls. cDNA was made from around 0.5 ug RNA using alpha and beta constant primers. Alpha and beta chain libraries were made separately by chain-specific third strand synthesis with multiplexing indices. TCRdb independently ran MiXCR on the 5' RACE reads; one entry per CDR3 protein. There are approximately 9,000 distinct CDR3 sequences in the sample; over 7.5% occur only once, and over 8.5% lies in the top ten. Follow-up blood was drawn about 14 weeks, roughly three months, after antiretroviral therapy began. All unsorted peripheral T cells were captured because whole blood was used without fractionation. This sample comprised blood, obtained during antiretroviral therapy. The receptors derive from an adult with HIV infection.

This clonotype was detected a few times. The rearrangement joins TRBV28 to TRBJ2-7; TRBD2 matches 8 bases. V lost 1 base to trimming and J lost 4 bases; unmatched junction nucleotides: 6. From germline, CDR1 is MDHEN and CDR2 SYDVKM. The CDR3 contains 15 residues. The CDR3 spells CASSLYGGARYEQYF. CDR3 DNA: TGTGCCAGCAGTTTATACGGGGGGGCAAGGTACGAGCAGTACTTC.

By its share, this clonotype is medium-sized (0.01 to 0.1%). The J gene is TRBJ2-2, the V gene TRBV28; D is possibly TRBD1 (5 bases). CDR3 length: 15 amino acids. Looked up from germline, CDR1 is MDHEN and CDR2 is SYDVKM. The V end was cut by 3 bases, the J end by 3 bases, with 11 bases between. CDR3 loop: CASSFLQAYTGELFF. CDR3 coding DNA: TGTGCCAGCAGTTTTTTACAGGCTTACACCGGGGAGCTGTTTTTT.

This sequence joins TRBV6-1 and TRBJ1-2, with 9 bases matching TRBD1. After removal of 3 bases from V and 7 bases from J, the junction contained 9 bases not matched to a gene. Germline loops: CDR1 MNHNS, CDR2 SASEGT. The CDR3 loop spans 15 amino acids. CDR3 in DNA: TGTGCCAGCAGTGATCTAGGACAGGGGTTCTTTGGCTACACCTTC. It is translated as CASSDLGQGFFGYTF.

There are many counts of this clonotype. The chain combines TRBV10-2 with TRBJ2-5; D is uncertain. The CDR3 has 19 residues. V shed 5 bases and J shed 0 bases, with 25 bases lying between them. Germline V CDR1 and CDR2: WSHSY, SAAADI. CDR3 loop: CASSSQDIEPRPYQETQYF. In nucleotides, the CDR3 is TGCGCCAGCAGTTCCCAAGACATTGAGCCCCGGCCATACCAAGAGACCCAGTACTTC.

By sample fraction, this clonotype is large. The V and J genes are TRBV3-1 and TRBJ2-1, with 7 nucleotides matching TRBD1. The CDR3 consists of 18 residues. J lost 2 bases, V lost 0 bases, and 10 bases had no gene match. Germline V lookup: CDR1 LGHDT, CDR2 YNNKEL (reference sequence). The CDR3 loop is CASSQDRGPGQPYNEQFF. DNA for the CDR3: TGTGCCAGCAGCCAAGATCGGGGCCCGGGACAGCCCTACAATGAGCAGTTCTTC.

This clonotype rates as medium-sized (0.01 to 0.1%). V gene TRBV5-1 combines with J gene TRBJ2-2; no clear D. The germline gives CDR1 SGHRS, CDR2 YFSETQ. V lost 3 bases and J lost 5, with 8 bases in between. The CDR3 has 13 residues. Written as DNA, the CDR3 is TGCGCCAGCAGCTATGGCGGAACCGGGGAGCTGTTTTTT. Protein: CASSYGGTGELFF. Together with reference TRBV5-1 and TRBJ2-2, the CDR3 gives the full variable domain: KAGVTQTPRYLIKTRGQQVTLSCSPISGHRSVSWYQQTPGQGLQFLFEYFSETQRNKGNFPGRFSGRQFSNSRSEMNVSTLELGDSALYLCASSYGGTGELFFGEGSRLTVL.

By share, this clonotype ranks as medium-sized. The chain recombines TRBV29-1 with TRBJ2-5; TRBD2 aligns across 10 bases. The V gene end was trimmed by 6 bases and the J gene end by 2 bases; junction bases not matched to a gene: 9. CDR1 and CDR2 from the germline V gene are SQVTM and ANQGSEA. The CDR3 spans 15 residues. The CDR3 loop reads CSVSPSGSGQETQYF. The CDR3, as DNA: TGCAGCGTCTCCCCTAGCGGGAGTGGACAAGAGACCCAGTACTTC.

The rearrangement joins TRBV20-1 to TRBJ1-5; D is perhaps TRBD1 (5 bases). The CDR3 extends over 15 amino acids. The germline V gene has CDR1 DFQATT and CDR2 SNEGSKA (reference sequence). Trimming took off 0 bases at V and 5 bases at J, with 14 bases between the two ends. This CDR3 is CSARDPRGADQPQHF. Written as DNA, the CDR3 is TGCAGTGCTAGAGATCCTAGGGGCGCGGATCAGCCCCAGCATTTT.

This clonotype has a count of ten or more. The rearrangement joins TRBV15 to TRBJ2-7, with D unclear. The CDR3 is 13 amino acids. V gave up 1 base and J gave up 6 bases, with 10 bases separating them. Germline V gives CDR1 LNHNV, CDR2 YYDKDF (reference sequence). Here the CDR3 reads CATSRVDGGEQYF. CDR3 coding DNA: TGTGCCACCAGCAGAGTCGACGGTGGCGAGCAGTACTTC.

This clonotype was seen ten or more times. V is TRBV18 and J is TRBJ1-1, with D unresolved. V gave up 5 bases and J gave up 0 bases, with 4 bases separating them. Germline V CDR1 and CDR2: KGHSH, LQKENI. The CDR3 covers 12 residues. The CDR3 loop reads CASSGLNTEAFF. As DNA, the CDR3 is TGTGCCAGCTCAGGGTTGAACACTGAAGCTTTCTTT.

This clonotype has ten or more counts. This sequence joins TRBV20-1 and TRBJ1-4, with D unclear. V lost 6 bases and J 3 bases, leaving 11 bases between the germline ends. The CDR3 is made up of 13 amino acids. Looked up from germline, CDR1 is DFQATT and CDR2 is SNEGSKA (reference sequence). The DNA for the CDR3 is TGCAGTGCCCTCAGACAAGCTAATGAAAAACTGTTTTTT. It specifies CSALRQANEKLFF.

This clonotype has a count of ten or more. The rearrangement uses TRBV28 and TRBJ2-5; tentatively, D is TRBD1 or TRBD2 (5 bases each). Looked up from germline, CDR1 is MDHEN and CDR2 is SYDVKM. The CDR3 spans 17 residues. Trimming removed 0 bases from V and 4 bases from J, with 18 bases in between. The CDR3 nucleotides are TGTGCCAGCAGTTTATGGCACCCGGGGCCGGGTGGAGAGACCCAGTACTTC. It codes for CASSLWHPGPGGETQYF.

The sample holds many counts of this clonotype. The rearrangement links TRBV27 to TRBJ2-6; D gene uncertain. The CDR3 spans 16 residues. With 5 bases removed from V and 7 bases from J, the gap between germline ends came to 18 bases. Germline loops: CDR1 MNHEY, CDR2 SMNVEV (reference sequence). The CDR3 region has the DNA TGTGCCAGCAGTCCTCAATGGGGTGGCGGAGCCAACGTCCTGACTTTC. Its protein is CASSPQWGGGANVLTF.

The chain links TRBV6-1 to TRBJ2-7, with D hard to call. Deletions cut 8 bases from V and 0 bases from J, with 5 bases between. Germline V gene sequence: CDR1 MNHNS, CDR2 SASEGT. This CDR3 spans 11 amino acids. The CDR3 loop reads CASPSSYEQYF. In DNA form, the CDR3 reads TGTGCCAGCCCCAGCTCCTACGAGCAGTACTTC.

With regard to this clonotype: An end of the junction does not agree with germline; a read error may underlie this. The V and J genes are TRBV5-4 and TRBJ2-1; 9 bases line up with TRBD2. Germline V CDR1 and CDR2: SGHNT, YYREEE (reference sequence). CDR3 length: 16 residues. The chain's CDR3 is CASSLGGGASYNEQSF. Here the CDR3 DNA reads TGTGCCAGCAGCTTGGGCGGGGGGGCCTCCTACAATGAGCAGTCCTTC.

This clonotype is classed as medium-sized. The chain links TRBV5-1 to TRBJ2-7; TRBD2 agrees at 9 bases. This CDR3 has 16 residues. Per the germline V gene, CDR1 is SGHRS and CDR2 is YFSETQ. The trim removed 2 bases at V and 0 bases at J, leaving 6 bases unmatched. The CDR3 loop is CASSFGLARSSYEQYF. The CDR3 DNA sequence: TGCGCCAGCAGCTTCGGACTAGCGAGAAGCTCCTACGAGCAGTACTTC. Drawing the rest from reference TRBV5-1 and TRBJ2-7, the complete variable domain is KAGVTQTPRYLIKTRGQQVTLSCSPISGHRSVSWYQQTPGQGLQFLFEYFSETQRNKGNFPGRFSGRQFSNSRSEMNVSTLELGDSALYLCASSFGLARSSYEQYFGPGTRLTVT.

This clonotype was seen at least ten times. The rearrangement joins TRBV20-1 to TRBJ1-5, with D perhaps matching TRBD1 (6 bases). V gave up 2 bases and J gave up 3 bases, with 11 bases separating them. The CDR3 totals 14 residues. CDR1 is DFQATT and CDR2 is SNEGSKA in the germline V gene (reference sequence). CDR3 region: CSARPGQPNQPQHF. DNA of the CDR3: TGCAGTGCTAGACCCGGACAGCCCAATCAGCCCCAGCATTTT.

The chain is built from TRBV24-1 and TRBJ2-2, with D perhaps given as TRBD1 or TRBD2 (6 bases each). The CDR3 loop spans 16 amino acids. V lost 4 bases and J 8 bases, leaving 19 bases between the germline ends. Germline CDR1 and CDR2: KGHDR and SFDVKD. The CDR3 reads CATSDQNKGGLGELFF. CDR3 nucleotides: TGTGCCACCAGTGACCAAAACAAGGGGGGCCTGGGGGAGCTGTTTTTT.

This clonotype turned up a few times. V gene TRBV7-8 combines with J gene TRBJ1-5; D might be TRBD1 (5 bases). V was clipped by 2 bases and J by 2 bases, with 10 bases between them. Germline V gene sequence: CDR1 SGHVS, CDR2 FQNEAQ. This CDR3 has 15 amino acids. CDR3 in DNA: TGTGCCAGCAGCTTAACCGACAGCCGCAATCAGCCCCAGCATTTT. It specifies CASSLTDSRNQPQHF.

This clonotype has more than one count but fewer than ten. The V call is TRBV19, the J call TRBJ2-3; D is perhaps TRBD2 (5 bases). V was clipped by 3 bases and J by 0 bases, with 13 bases between them. The CDR3 runs to 16 residues. From germline, CDR1 is LNHDA and CDR2 SQIVND (reference sequence). The CDR3 DNA reads as TGTGCCAGTAGTATCGTCAGCGGTGGTAGCACAGATACGCAGTATTTT. Its translation is CASSIVSGGSTDTQYF. Using reference TRBV19 and TRBJ2-3 for the parts outside the CDR3, the full variable domain is DGGITQSPKYLFRKEGQNVTLSCEQNLNHDAMYWYRQDPGQGLRLIYYSQIVNDFQKGDIAEGYSVSREKKESFPLTVTSAQKNPTAFYLCASSIVSGGSTDTQYFGPGTRLTVL.

This chain links TRBV7-2 with TRBJ1-1; 12 positions agree with TRBD1. This CDR3 is built from 17 residues. The V and J ends lost 4 bases and 1 base, in that order; junction bases with no gene match: 7. Germline values: CDR1 SGHTA, CDR2 FQGNSA. CDR3 loop: CASSSRDRGLGNTEAFF. The CDR3 region has the DNA TGTGCCAGCAGCTCCCGGGACAGGGGGCTAGGGAACACTGAAGCTTTCTTT.

By sample fraction, this clonotype is medium-sized (0.01 to 0.1%). The chain carries TRBV27 and TRBJ1-5, with D tentatively TRBD1 (5 bases). Trimming removed 1 base from V and 6 bases from J, with 13 bases in between. CDR1 is MNHEY and CDR2 is SMNVEV in the germline V gene (reference sequence). The CDR3 has 15 amino acids. The CDR3 reads CASSLFGGVGQPQHF. The CDR3 region has the DNA TGTGCCAGCAGTTTATTCGGGGGGGTCGGTCAGCCCCAGCATTTT.

This clonotype showed up many times. The chain couples TRBV7-9 to TRBJ2-7; D is perhaps TRBD1 or TRBD2 (5 bases each). From germline, CDR1 is SEHNR and CDR2 FQNEAQ (reference sequence). The V and J ends lost 5 bases and 0 bases respectively, with 11 bases between them. The CDR3 has 14 residues. The CDR3 sequence is CASSARDGSYEQYF. Written as DNA, the CDR3 is TGTGCCAGCAGCGCCCGGGACGGCTCCTACGAGCAGTACTTC.

This clonotype came up many times. This chain uses TRBV28 with TRBJ1-5; D may be TRBD1 (5 bases). Germline V gene lookup returns CDR1 MDHEN and CDR2 SYDVKM. V was trimmed by 10 bases and J by 3 bases, leaving 22 bases between them. The CDR3 runs 16 residues. CDR3 in DNA: TGTGCCATCCGTTCTTGGCAGGGAGGATACAATCAGCCCCAGCATTTT. Protein sequence: CAIRSWQGGYNQPQHF. Full variable domain (remainder filled in from reference TRBV28 and TRBJ1-5): DVKVTQSSRYLVKRTGEKVFLECVQDMDHENMFWYRQDPGLGLRLIYFSYDVKMKEKGDIPEGYSVSREKKERFSLILESASTNQTSMYLCAIRSWQGGYNQPQHFGDGTRLSIL.

By frequency in the sample, this clonotype is medium-sized. The V call is TRBV5-4, the J call TRBJ2-5, with 8 bases aligning to TRBD1. V lost 2 bases and J lost 3; bases outside the gene matches: 3. CDR1 and CDR2 (germline): SGHNT, YYREEE (reference sequence). This CDR3 comprises 14 residues. This CDR3 reads CASSFPDREETQYF. CDR3 sequence (DNA): TGTGCCAGCAGCTTCCCGGACAGGGAAGAGACCCAGTACTTC.

This clonotype was counted at least ten times. This chain joins TRBV30 and TRBJ2-3; 8 bases are shared with TRBD2. The V and J ends lost 4 bases and 4 bases, in that order; junction bases with no gene match: 4. Germline V gives CDR1 GTSNPN, CDR2 SVGIG (reference sequence). This CDR3 is built from 13 residues. Here the CDR3 DNA reads TGTGCCTGGACCCGGGGGGGTCCAGATACGCAGTATTTT. Translation: CAWTRGGPDTQYF.

This clonotype rates as medium-sized. V usage is TRBV15 and J usage is TRBJ2-5; 9 bases fit TRBD2. After removal of 0 bases from V and 3 bases from J, the junction contained 5 bases not matched to a gene. Per germline, CDR1 LNHNV and CDR2 YYDKDF (reference sequence). The length of the CDR3 is 16 residues. CDR3 in DNA: TGTGCCACCAGCAGAGAAAGCGGGAGGAGGGAAGAGACCCAGTACTTC. Translating it yields CATSRESGRREETQYF.

This clonotype was seen many times. The chain couples TRBV7-2 to TRBJ2-3; tentatively, D is TRBD2 (6 bases). Germline V gene sequence: CDR1 SGHTA, CDR2 FQGNSA. The CDR3 is 15 amino acids. V lost 7 bases to trimming and J lost 1 base, with 15 bases between them. The CDR3 reads CASTFGRGGTDTQYF. For the CDR3, the DNA is TGTGCCAGCACCTTCGGGAGAGGCGGCACAGATACGCAGTATTTT. The complete variable domain, with remaining parts taken from reference TRBV7-2 and TRBJ2-3, reads GAGVSQSPSNKVTEKGKDVELRCDPISGHTALYWYRQSLGQGLEFLIYFQGNSAPDKSGLPSDRFSAERTGGSVSTLTIQRTQQEDSAVYLCASTFGRGGTDTQYFGPGTRLTVL.

At least ten counts were recorded for this clonotype. The J gene is TRBJ1-1, the V gene TRBV7-9; no firm D call. CDR1 is SEHNR and CDR2 is FQNEAQ in the germline V gene (reference sequence). The V end was cut by 2 bases, the J end by 4 bases, with 8 bases between. The CDR3 runs to 13 residues. The DNA of the CDR3 is TGTGCCAGCAGCTTAATGGGGAGCACTGAAGCTTTCTTT. Translated: CASSLMGSTEAFF.

This clonotype was counted a few times. The gene calls are TRBV7-7 and TRBJ2-3, with D tentatively TRBD2 (5 bases). Germline assignment: CDR1 SSHAT and CDR2 FNYEAQ (reference sequence). CDR3 size: 14 residues. Trimming took off 4 bases at V and 1 base at J, with 9 bases between the two ends. The CDR3 nucleotides are TGTGCCAGCAGCTCCGGGGTCCGCACAGATACGCAGTATTTT. This sequence encodes CASSSGVRTDTQYF.

Sample share makes this clonotype medium-sized. The chain carries TRBV6-5 and TRBJ2-7; 7 bases map to TRBD1. J lost 3 bases, V lost 5 bases, and 4 bases had no gene match. CDR3 length: 13 residues. Germline-derived CDR1 and CDR2 are MNHEY and SVGAGI. This chain's CDR3 is CASSQGQLYEQYF. The CDR3 region has the DNA TGTGCCAGCAGTCAGGGACAGCTCTACGAGCAGTACTTC.

In its sample, this clonotype was seen a few times. The J gene is TRBJ2-7, the V gene TRBV20-1; TRBD2 agrees at 14 bases. The trim removed 4 bases at V and 1 base at J, leaving 3 bases unmatched. CDR1 is DFQATT, CDR2 SNEGSKA, per germline (reference sequence). There are 15 residues in the CDR3. CDR3 in DNA: TGCAGTGCTACCGGGACTAGCGGGGGATCCTACGAGCAGTACTTC. This sequence encodes CSATGTSGGSYEQYF.